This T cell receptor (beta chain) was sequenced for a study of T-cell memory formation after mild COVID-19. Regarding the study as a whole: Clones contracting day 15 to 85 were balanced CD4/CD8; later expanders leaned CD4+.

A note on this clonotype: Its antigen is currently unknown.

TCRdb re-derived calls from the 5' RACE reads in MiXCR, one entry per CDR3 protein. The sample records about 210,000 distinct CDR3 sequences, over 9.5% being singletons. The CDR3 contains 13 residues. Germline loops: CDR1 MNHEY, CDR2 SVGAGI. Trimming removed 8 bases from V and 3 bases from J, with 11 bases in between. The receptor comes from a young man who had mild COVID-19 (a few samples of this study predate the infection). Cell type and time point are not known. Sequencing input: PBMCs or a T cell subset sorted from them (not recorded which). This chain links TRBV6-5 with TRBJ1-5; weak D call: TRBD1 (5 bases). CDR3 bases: TGTGCCAGCTCCACGGGGGACAATCAGCCCCAGCATTTT. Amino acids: CASSTGDNQPQHF.